Here is one T cell receptor (beta chain) with its context. As yet, its antigen is unknown. The data were obtained in a study of T cell repertoires in cytomegalovirus infection. Overall study findings and caveats: The cumulative frequency of public TCR beta families distinguished individuals who carried CMV together with the relevant HLA.

This CDR3 has 18 amino acids. Germline CDR1 is SEHNR and CDR2 is FQNEAQ (reference sequence). The J segment lost 4 bases and the V segment lost 3 bases, leaving 11 bases of the junction unmatched. Each CDR3 protein is one row after TCRdb ran MiXCR on the reads. Counted here are hundreds of thousands of distinct CDR3 sequences, approximately 33% occurring once; the ten biggest clones make up around a sixth. The source was cultured PBMCs, collected from culture after CMV antigen stimulation. The rearrangement uses TRBV7-9 and TRBJ1-4; 10 bases map to TRBD1. The clonotype comes from a human donor in good health (CMV status not recorded). Some clones in this sample may be carry-over from other donors' samples. CDR3 DNA sequence: TGTGCCAGCAGCTTTTCAACCGGGACAGGGGACCTTAATGAAAAACTGTTTTTT. This translates into CASSFSTGTGDLNEKLFF.